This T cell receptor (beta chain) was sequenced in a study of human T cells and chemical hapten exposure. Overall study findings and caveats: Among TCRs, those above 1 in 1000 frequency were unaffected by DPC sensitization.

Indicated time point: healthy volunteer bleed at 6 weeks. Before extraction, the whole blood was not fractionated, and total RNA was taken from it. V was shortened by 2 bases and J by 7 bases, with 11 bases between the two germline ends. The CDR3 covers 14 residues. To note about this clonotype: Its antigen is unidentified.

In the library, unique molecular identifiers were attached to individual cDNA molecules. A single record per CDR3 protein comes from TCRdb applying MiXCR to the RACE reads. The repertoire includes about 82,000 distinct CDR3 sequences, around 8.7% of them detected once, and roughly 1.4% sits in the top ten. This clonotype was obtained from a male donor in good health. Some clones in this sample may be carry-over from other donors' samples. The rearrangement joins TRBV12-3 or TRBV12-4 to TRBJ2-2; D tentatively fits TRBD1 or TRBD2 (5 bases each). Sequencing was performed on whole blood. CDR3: CASSLTQGVGELFF. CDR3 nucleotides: TGTGCCAGCAGTTTAACCCAGGGAGTCGGGGAGCTGTTTTTT.